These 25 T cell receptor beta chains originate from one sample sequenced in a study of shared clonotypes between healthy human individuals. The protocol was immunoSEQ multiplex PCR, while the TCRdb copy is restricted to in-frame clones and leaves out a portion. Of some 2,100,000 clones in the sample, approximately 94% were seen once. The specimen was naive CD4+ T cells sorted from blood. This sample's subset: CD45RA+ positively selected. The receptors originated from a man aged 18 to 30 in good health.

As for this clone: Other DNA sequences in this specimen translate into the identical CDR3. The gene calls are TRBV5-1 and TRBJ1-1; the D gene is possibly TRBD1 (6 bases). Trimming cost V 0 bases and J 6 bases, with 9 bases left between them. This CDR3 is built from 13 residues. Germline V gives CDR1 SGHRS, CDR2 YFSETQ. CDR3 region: CASSLGQGPEAFF. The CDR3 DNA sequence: TGCGCCAGCAGCTTGGGCCAGGGGCCTGAAGCTTTCTTT.

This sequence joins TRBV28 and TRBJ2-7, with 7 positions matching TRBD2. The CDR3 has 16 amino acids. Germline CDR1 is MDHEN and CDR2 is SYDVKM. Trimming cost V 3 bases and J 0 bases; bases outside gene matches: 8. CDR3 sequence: CASSLEFGGGSYEQYF. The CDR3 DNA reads TGTGCCAGCAGTTTGGAGTTCGGCGGGGGCTCCTACGAGCAGTACTTC. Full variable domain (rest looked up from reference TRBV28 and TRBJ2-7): DVKVTQSSRYLVKRTGEKVFLECVQDMDHENMFWYRQDPGLGLRLIYFSYDVKMKEKGDIPEGYSVSREKKERFSLILESASTNQTSMYLCASSLEFGGGSYEQYFGPGTRLTVT.

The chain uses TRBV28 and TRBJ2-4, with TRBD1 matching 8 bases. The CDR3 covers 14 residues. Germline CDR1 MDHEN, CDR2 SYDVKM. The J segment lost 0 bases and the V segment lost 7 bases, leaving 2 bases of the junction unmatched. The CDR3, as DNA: TGTGCCAGCACGGACAGGGTAGCCAAAAACATTCAGTACTTC. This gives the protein CASTDRVAKNIQYF. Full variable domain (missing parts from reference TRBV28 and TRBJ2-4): DVKVTQSSRYLVKRTGEKVFLECVQDMDHENMFWYRQDPGLGLRLIYFSYDVKMKEKGDIPEGYSVSREKKERFSLILESASTNQTSMYLCASTDRVAKNIQYFGAGTRLSVL.

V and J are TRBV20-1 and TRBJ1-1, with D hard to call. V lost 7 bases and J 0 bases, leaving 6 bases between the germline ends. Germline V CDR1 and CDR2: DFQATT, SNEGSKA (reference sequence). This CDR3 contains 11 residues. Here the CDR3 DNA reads TGCAGTGTGTCAGTGAACACTGAAGCTTTCTTT. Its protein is CSVSVNTEAFF.

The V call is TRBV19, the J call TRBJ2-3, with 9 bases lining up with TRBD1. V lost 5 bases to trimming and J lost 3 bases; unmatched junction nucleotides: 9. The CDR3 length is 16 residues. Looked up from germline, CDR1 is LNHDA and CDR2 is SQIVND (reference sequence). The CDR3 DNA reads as TGTGCCAGTAGTTTTACGCCGGGACAGGGAACAGATACGCAGTATTTT. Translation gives CASSFTPGQGTDTQYF.

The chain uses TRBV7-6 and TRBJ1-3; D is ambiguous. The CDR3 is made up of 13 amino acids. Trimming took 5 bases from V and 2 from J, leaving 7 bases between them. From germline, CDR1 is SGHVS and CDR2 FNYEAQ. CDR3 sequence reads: CASSQTAGNTIYF. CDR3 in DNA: TGTGCCAGCAGCCAAACCGCTGGAAACACCATATATTTT.

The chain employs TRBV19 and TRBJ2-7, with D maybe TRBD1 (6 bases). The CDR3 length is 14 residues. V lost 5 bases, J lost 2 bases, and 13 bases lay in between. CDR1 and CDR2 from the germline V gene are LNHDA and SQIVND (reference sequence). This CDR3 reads CASSRGGSAYEQYF. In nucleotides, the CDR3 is TGTGCCAGTAGTCGAGGGGGTAGCGCCTACGAGCAGTACTTC.

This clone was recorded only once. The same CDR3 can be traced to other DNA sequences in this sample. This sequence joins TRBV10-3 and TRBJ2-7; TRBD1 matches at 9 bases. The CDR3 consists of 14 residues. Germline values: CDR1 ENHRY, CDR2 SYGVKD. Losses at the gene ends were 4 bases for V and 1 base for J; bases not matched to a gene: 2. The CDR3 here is CAISAGTGSYEQYF. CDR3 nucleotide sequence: TGTGCCATCAGTGCCGGGACAGGGTCCTACGAGCAGTACTTC.

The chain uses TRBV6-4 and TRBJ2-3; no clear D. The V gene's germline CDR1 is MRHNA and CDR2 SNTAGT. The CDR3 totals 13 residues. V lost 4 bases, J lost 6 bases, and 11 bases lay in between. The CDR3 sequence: CASSGQMGDTQYF. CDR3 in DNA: TGTGCCAGCAGTGGTCAGATGGGGGATACGCAGTATTTT.

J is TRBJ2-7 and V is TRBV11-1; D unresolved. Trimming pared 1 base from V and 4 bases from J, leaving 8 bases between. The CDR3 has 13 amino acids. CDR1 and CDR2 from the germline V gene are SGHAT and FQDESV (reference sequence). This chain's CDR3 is CASSLEPRYEQYF. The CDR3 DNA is TGTGCCAGCAGCTTAGAGCCCCGGTACGAGCAGTACTTC.

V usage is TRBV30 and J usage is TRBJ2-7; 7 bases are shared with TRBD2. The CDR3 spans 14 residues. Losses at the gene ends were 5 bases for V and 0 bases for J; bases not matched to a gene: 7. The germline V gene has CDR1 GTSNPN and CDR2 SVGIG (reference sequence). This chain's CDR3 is CAWERDGRSYEQYF. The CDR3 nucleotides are TGTGCCTGGGAGCGGGACGGACGCTCCTACGAGCAGTACTTC.

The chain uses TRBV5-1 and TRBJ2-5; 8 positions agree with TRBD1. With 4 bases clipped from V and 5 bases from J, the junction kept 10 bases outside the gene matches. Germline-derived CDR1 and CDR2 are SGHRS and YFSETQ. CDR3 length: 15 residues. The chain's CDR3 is CASSQTGDGYETQYF. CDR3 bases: TGCGCCAGCAGCCAGACAGGGGACGGGTATGAGACCCAGTACTTC.

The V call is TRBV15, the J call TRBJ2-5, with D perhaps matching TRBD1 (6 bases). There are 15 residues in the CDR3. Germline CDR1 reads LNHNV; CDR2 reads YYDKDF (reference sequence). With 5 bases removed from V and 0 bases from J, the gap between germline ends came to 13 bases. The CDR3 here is CATSGGLWYQETQYF. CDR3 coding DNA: TGTGCCACCAGCGGGGGCCTCTGGTACCAAGAGACCCAGTACTTC.

The CDR3 region has the DNA TGCGCCAGCAGCAAAGACAGTTTTCAAGAGACCCAGTACTTC. It is translated as CASSKDSFQETQYF. The chain carries TRBV5-1 and TRBJ2-5; maybe TRBD1 (5 bases). This CDR3 comprises 14 residues. The V gene lost 4 bases and the J gene lost 2 bases, with 12 bases spanning the gap. The germline V gene encodes CDR1 SGHRS and CDR2 YFSETQ.

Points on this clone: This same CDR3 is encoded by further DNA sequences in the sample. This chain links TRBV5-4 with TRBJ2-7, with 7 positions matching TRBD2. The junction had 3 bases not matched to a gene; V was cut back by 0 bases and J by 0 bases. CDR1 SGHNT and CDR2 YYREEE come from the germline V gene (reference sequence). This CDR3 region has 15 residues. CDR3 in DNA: TGTGCCAGCAGCTTGGGCGGGGGTTCCTCCTACGAGCAGTACTTC. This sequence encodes CASSLGGGSSYEQYF.

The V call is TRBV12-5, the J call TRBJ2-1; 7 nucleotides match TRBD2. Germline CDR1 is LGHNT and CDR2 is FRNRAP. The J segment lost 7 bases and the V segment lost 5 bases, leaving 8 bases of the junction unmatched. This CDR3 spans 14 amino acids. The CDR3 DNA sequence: TGTGCTAGTGGTCGGTCGGGAGGTGGGAATGAGCAGTTCTTC. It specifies CASGRSGGGNEQFF.

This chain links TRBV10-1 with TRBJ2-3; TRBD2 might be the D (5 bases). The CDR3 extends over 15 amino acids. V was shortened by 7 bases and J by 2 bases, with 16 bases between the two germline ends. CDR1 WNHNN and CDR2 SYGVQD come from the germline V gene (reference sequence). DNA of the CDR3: TGCGCCAGCACCGAGGGTCAGACATCCACAGATACGCAGTATTTT. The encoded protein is CASTEGQTSTDTQYF.

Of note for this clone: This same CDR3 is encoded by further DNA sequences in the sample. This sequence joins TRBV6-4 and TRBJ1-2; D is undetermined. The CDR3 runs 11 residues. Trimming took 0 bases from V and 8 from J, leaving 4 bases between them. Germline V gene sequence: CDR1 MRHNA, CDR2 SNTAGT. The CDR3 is CASSDSGGYTF. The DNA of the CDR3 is TGTGCCAGCAGTGACTCTGGGGGCTACACCTTC.

The CDR3 region is CAWSPGLAGRAEQYF. The CDR3 nucleotides read TGTGCCTGGAGTCCAGGACTAGCGGGGCGGGCGGAGCAGTACTTC. The chain uses TRBV30 and TRBJ2-7, with 12 bases that match TRBD2. Looked up from germline, CDR1 is GTSNPN and CDR2 is SVGIG (reference sequence). The CDR3 extends over 15 amino acids. V was pared by 2 bases and J by 7 bases, with 9 bases of the junction left unmatched.

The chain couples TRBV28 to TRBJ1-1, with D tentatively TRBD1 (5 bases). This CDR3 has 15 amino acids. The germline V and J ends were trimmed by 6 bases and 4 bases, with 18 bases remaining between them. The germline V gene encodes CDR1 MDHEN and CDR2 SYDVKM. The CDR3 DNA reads TGTGCCAGCAGCTCCTTAGGACACGATTCCACTGAAGCTTTCTTT. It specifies CASSSLGHDSTEAFF.

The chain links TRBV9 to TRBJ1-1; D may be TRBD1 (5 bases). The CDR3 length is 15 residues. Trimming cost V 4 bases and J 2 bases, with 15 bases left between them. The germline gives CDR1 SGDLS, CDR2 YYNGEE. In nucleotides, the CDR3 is TGTGCCAGCAGCACGCATGTTGGGGGAAACACTGAAGCTTTCTTT. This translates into CASSTHVGGNTEAFF.

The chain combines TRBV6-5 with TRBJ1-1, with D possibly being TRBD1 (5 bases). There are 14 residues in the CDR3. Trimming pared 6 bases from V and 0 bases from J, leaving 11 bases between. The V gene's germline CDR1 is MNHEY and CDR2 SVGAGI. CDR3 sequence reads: CASSRQQLNTEAFF. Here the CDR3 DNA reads TGTGCCAGCAGCCGACAGCAACTGAACACTGAAGCTTTCTTT.

CDR3 residues: CASSPDSYSNQPQHF. DNA of the CDR3: TGTGCCAGCAGCCCCGACAGCTATAGCAATCAGCCCCAGCATTTT. The chain has TRBV6-5 and TRBJ1-5; tentatively, D is TRBD1 (5 bases). V was shortened by 6 bases and J by 0 bases, with 12 bases between the two germline ends. In germline, CDR1 is MNHEY, CDR2 SVGAGI. CDR3 size: 15 residues.

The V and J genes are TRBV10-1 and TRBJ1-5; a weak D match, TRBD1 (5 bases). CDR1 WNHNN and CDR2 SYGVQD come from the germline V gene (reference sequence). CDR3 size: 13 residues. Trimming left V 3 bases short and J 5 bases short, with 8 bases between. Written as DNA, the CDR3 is TGCGCCAGCAGTGAAGGGGACCATCAGCCCCAGCATTTT. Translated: CASSEGDHQPQHF.

In nucleotides, the CDR3 is TGTGCCAGCACCGGGGGACTAGCGGTGGTTTATGAGCAGTTCTTC. This translates into CASTGGLAVVYEQFF. V gene TRBV2 combines with J gene TRBJ2-1; 11 bases align to TRBD2. The CDR3 has 15 residues. The germline V gene encodes CDR1 SNHLY and CDR2 FYNNEI. The junction had 10 bases not matched to a gene; V was cut back by 7 bases and J by 8 bases.